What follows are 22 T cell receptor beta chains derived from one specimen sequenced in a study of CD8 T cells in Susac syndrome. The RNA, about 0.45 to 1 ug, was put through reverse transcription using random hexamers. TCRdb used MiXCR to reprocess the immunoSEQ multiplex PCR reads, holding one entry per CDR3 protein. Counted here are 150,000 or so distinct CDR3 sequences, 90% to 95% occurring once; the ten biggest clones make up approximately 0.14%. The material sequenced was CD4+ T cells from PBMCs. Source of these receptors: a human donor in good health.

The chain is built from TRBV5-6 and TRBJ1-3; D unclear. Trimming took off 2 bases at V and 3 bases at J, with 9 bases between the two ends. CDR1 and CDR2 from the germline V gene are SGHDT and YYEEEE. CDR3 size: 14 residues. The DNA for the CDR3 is TGTGCCAGCAGCTTCGGGGTTATTGGAAACACCATATATTTT. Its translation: CASSFGVIGNTIYF.

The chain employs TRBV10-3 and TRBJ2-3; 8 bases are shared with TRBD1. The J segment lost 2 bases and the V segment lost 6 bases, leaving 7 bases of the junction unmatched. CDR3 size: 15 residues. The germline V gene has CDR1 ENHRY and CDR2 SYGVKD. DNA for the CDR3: TGTGCCATCAGAGGAGACAGGGGAAACACAGATACGCAGTATTTT. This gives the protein CAIRGDRGNTDTQYF.

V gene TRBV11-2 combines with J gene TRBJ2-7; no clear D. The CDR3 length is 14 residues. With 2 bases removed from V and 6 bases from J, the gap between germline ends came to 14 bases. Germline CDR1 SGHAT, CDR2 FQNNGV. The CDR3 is CASSLPLVAAEQYF. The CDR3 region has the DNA TGTGCCAGCAGCTTACCCCTCGTGGCAGCCGAGCAGTACTTC.

Written as DNA, the CDR3 is TGTGCCAGCAGACGGGGTCCGACCGACAATGAGCAGTTCTTC. This gives the protein CASRRGPTDNEQFF. The chain is built from TRBV9 and TRBJ2-1, with a possible D match to TRBD2 (5 bases). Germline V gives CDR1 SGDLS, CDR2 YYNGEE. The CDR3 is 14 residues long. V lost 5 bases, J lost 5 bases, and 14 bases lay in between.

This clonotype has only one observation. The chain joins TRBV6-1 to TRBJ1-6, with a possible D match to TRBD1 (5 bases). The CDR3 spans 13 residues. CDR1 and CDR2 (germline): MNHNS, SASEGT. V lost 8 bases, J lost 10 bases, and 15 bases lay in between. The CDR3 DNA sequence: TGTGCCAGCGGGACGGCGGATGAGTCACCCCTCCACTTT. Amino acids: CASGTADESPLHF.

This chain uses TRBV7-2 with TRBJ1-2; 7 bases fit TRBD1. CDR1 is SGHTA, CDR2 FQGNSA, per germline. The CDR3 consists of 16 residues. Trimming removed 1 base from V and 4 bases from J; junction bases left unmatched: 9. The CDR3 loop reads CASSLGNRDSFYGYTF. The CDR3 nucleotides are TGTGCCAGCAGCTTAGGCAACCGGGACAGCTTCTATGGCTACACCTTC. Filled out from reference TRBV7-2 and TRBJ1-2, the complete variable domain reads GAGVSQSPSNKVTEKGKDVELRCDPISGHTALYWYRQSLGQGLEFLIYFQGNSAPDKSGLPSDRFSAERTGGSVSTLTIQRTQQEDSAVYLCASSLGNRDSFYGYTFGSGTRLTVV.

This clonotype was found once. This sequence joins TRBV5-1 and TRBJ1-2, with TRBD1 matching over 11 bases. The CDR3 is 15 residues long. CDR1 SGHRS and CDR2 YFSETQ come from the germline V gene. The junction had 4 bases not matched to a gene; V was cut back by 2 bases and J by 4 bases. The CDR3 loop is CASSLTGTGGYGYTF. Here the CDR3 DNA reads TGCGCCAGCAGCTTAACCGGGACAGGGGGCTATGGCTACACCTTC.

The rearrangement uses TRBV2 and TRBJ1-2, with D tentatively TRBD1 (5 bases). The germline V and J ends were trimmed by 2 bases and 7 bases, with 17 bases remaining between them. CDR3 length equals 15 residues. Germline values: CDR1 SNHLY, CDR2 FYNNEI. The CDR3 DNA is TGTGCCAGCAGTGAATTAGCCGGCCAGGGCGGTGGCTACACCTTC. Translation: CASSELAGQGGGYTF.

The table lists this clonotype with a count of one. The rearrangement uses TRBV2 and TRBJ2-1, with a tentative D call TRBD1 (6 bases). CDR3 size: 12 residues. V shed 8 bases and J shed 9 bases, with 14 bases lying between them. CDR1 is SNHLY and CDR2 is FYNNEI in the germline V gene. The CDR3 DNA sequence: TGTGCCAGCCGGGCAGGGGATGGTGAGCAGTTCTTC. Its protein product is CASRAGDGEQFF.

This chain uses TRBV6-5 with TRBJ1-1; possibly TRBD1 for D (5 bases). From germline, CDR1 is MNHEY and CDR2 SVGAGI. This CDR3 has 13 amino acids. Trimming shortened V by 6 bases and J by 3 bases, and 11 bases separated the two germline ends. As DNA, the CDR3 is TGTGCCAGCAGAGAAAGGGGAGACACTGAAGCTTTCTTT. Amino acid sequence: CASRERGDTEAFF.

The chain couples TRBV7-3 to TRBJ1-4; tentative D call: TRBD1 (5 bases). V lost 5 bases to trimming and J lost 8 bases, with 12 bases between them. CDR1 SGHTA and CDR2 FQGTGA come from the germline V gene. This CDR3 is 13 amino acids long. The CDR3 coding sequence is TGTGCCAGCAGCCAGGGAGTGGGCGAAAAACTGTTTTTT. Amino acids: CASSQGVGEKLFF. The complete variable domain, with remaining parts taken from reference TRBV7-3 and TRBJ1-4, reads GAGVSQTPSNKVTEKGKYVELRCDPISGHTALYWYRQSLGQGPEFLIYFQGTGAADDSGLPNDRFFAVRPEGSVSTLKIQRTERGDSAVYLCASSQGVGEKLFFGSGTQLSVL.

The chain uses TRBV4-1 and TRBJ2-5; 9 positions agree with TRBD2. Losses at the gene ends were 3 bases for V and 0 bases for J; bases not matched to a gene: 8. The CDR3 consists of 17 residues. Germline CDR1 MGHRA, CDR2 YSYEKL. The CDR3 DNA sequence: TGCGCCAGCAGCCATCCCCGTCGGACTAGCGACCAAGAGACCCAGTACTTC. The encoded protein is CASSHPRRTSDQETQYF.

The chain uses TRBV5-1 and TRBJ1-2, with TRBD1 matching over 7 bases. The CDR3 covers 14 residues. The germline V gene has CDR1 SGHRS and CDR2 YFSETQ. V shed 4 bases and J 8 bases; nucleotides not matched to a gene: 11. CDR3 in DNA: TGCGCCAGCAGCACCCGACAGGGTGTGGAGGGCTACACCTTC. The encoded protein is CASSTRQGVEGYTF.

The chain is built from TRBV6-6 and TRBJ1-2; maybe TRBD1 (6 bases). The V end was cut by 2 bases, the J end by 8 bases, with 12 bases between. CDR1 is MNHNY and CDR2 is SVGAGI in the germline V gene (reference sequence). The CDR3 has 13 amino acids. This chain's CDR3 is CASSYGGAGGYTF. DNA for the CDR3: TGTGCCAGCAGTTACGGGGGCGCCGGGGGCTACACCTTC.

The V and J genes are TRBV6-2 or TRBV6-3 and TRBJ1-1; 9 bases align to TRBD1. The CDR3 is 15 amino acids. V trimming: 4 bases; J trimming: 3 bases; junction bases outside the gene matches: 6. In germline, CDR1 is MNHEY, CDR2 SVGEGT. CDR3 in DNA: TGTGCCAGCAGTTCCGGGGACAGGGTCGACACTGAAGCTTTCTTT. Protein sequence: CASSSGDRVDTEAFF.

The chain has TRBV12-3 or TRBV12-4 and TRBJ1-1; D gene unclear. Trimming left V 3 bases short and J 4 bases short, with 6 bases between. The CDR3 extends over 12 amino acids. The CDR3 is CASSFLGTEAFF. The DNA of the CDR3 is TGTGCCAGCAGTTTTCTTGGCACTGAAGCTTTCTTT.

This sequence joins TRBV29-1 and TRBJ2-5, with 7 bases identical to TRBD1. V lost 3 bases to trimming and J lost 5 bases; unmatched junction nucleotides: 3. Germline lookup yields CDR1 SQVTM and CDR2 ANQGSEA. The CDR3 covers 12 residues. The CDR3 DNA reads TGCAGCGTTGATGCACAGGGGGAGACCCAGTACTTC. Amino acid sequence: CSVDAQGETQYF. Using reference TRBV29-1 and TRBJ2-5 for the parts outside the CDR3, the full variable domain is SAVISQKPSRDICQRGTSLTIQCQVDSQVTMMFWYRQQPGQSLTLIATANQGSEATYESGFVIDKFPISRPNLTFSTLTVSNMSPEDSSIYLCSVDAQGETQYFGPGTRLLVL.

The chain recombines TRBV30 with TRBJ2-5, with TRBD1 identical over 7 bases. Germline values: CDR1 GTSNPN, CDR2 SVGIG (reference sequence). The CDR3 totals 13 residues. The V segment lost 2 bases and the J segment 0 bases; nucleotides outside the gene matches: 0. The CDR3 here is CAWSRGHQETQYF. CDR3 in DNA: TGTGCCTGGAGTAGGGGGCACCAAGAGACCCAGTACTTC.

The CDR3 DNA sequence: TGCAGTGCTAGAACCATGACAGGGGTGGAGACTGAAGCTTTCTTT. Protein: CSARTMTGVETEAFF. V usage is TRBV20-1 and J usage is TRBJ1-1, with 8 bases lining up with TRBD1. The CDR3 is made up of 15 amino acids. The V and J ends lost 2 bases and 5 bases, in that order; junction bases with no gene match: 10. Germline lookup yields CDR1 DFQATT and CDR2 SNEGSKA (reference sequence).

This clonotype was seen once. The CDR3 nucleotides read TGCAGTGCCTCTAGCACAGGGTTGGGGACTGAAGCTTTCTTT. Translation: CSASSTGLGTEAFF. The chain combines TRBV20-1 with TRBJ1-1; D is possibly TRBD1 (6 bases). The CDR3 extends over 14 amino acids. V dropped 6 bases and J dropped 5 bases, with 19 bases sitting between them. Germline V gene data show CDR1 as DFQATT and CDR2 as SNEGSKA (reference sequence).

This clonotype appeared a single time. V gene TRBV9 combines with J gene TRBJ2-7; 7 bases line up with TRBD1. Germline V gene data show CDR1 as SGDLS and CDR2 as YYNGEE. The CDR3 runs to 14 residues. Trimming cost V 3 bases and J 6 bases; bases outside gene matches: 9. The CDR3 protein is CASSAGQPVIEQYF. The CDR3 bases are TGTGCCAGCAGCGCGGGACAGCCTGTTATCGAGCAGTACTTC. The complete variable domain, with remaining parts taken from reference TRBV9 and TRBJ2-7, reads DSGVTQTPKHLITATGQRVTLRCSPRSGDLSVYWYQQSLDQGLQFLIQYYNGEERAKGNILERFSAQQFPDLHSELNLSSLELGDSALYFCASSAGQPVIEQYFGPGTRLTVT.

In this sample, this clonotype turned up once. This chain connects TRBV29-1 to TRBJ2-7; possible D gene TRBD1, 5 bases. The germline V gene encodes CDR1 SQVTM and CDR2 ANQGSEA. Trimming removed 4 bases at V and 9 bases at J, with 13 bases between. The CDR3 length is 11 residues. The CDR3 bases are TGCAGCGTTGCTTTAGGGGAAGGGCAGTACTTC. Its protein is CSVALGEGQYF.